The source of this TCR beta chain is a study of vaccination effects on CD4 cells after COVID-19 (dated by TCRdb to between 2021 and 2024). With respect to the entire study: Two doses of either the BNT162b2 or the mRNA-1273 mRNA SARS-CoV-2 vaccine were administered to participants. The study compared SARS-CoV-2 spike-specific CD4+ TCR repertoires before and after mRNA vaccination in COVID-19 convalescent patients and infection-naive vaccine recipients. A total of nine to ten COVID-19 convalescent patients and a handful of SARS-CoV-2-naive healthy vaccine recipients were included in the full study. Cultures from other donors in the study were sequenced using the Oncomine TCR Beta short-read assay on an Illumina iSeq 100. Results and caveats for the whole study, not just this receptor: Among healthy vaccine recipients, nearly all vaccine-induced clones were SARS-CoV-2 mono-reactive, and only 1 of 255 was cross-reactive with common cold coronaviruses. Both infection-induced and vaccine-induced clones contracted markedly at late post-vaccination timepoints, which is consistent with waning T cell responses. The study was limited by a small number of convalescent patients and lacked early post-infection timepoints.

Of note for this clone: Its antigen is unknown. Per-base qualities were not stored, and no clone one base away is much larger.

In the ViraFEST assay, PBMC were stimulated with viral peptide pools, and antigen-specific CD4+ T cell clonotypes were then identified by expansion using TCR sequencing. After around ten days of culture, CD4+ T cells were isolated with the EasySep CD4+ T cell isolation kit. Healthy vaccine recipients had no prior SARS-CoV-2 infection, confirmed by negative nucleocapsid antibodies before and after vaccination. About 2.1 million PBMC per well were cultured in IMDM with roughly 5% human AB serum, roughly 10 IU/ml IL-2 and gentamicin, plus 10 ug/ml peptides. On days 3 and 7, half of the culture medium was replaced with fresh IL-2-containing medium. Each peptide stimulation condition was cultured in triplicate wells unless otherwise noted. PBMC were separated from whole blood using Ficoll-Paque Plus gradient centrifugation and were then either cryopreserved at -140C or used fresh. Overlapping peptide pools spanned the spike proteins of SARS-CoV-2 and the common cold coronaviruses HCoV-NL63, HCoV-OC43 and HCoV-229E. Genomic DNA was extracted from cultured CD4+ T cells with the QIAamp micro DNA kit.

The method was the immunoSEQ multiplex PCR assay. DNA from the cultured and isolated CD4+ T cells underwent TCR beta CDR3 sequencing. Per the source publication's procedure: Non-productive TCR sequences were removed, reads were trimmed to the CDR3 region, and CDR3s of at least 7 amino acids were retained. The MANAFEST web app was used to pick out antigen-specific clonotypes by comparing their expansion in peptide wells with that in reference cultures. To be called positive, a clone needed expansion at FDR<0.05 compared with the reference and with all other wells, an odds ratio greater than 5, and a frequency greater than 0.1% in two replicate wells. Cross-reactive clonotypes were defined as significantly expanded in SARS-CoV-2 spike wells and in at least one common cold coronavirus spike condition. Levenshtein distance calculated with the stringdist R package was used to assess CDR3 similarity, and unrooted trees were constructed with ape in R 3.6.1. TCRdb re-hosts the immuneACCESS table, in-frame sequences only. Its copies lack some clones; in the studies checked, an unresolved V gene accounts for under half of them, and the cause for the rest is not known. The V and J calls and clone size are taken from that table; D and trimming were inferred from the DNA. Here the sample has 60,000 to 65,000 clones; less than 80% occur a single time. The ten largest account for 3.5% to 4.5% of the sample.

Trimming takes 6 bases off V and 2 bases off J; junction bases not matched to a gene: 6. The CDR3 goes from the cysteine to the phenylalanine over 15 residues. CDR3 DNA is the only sequence kept; it has 45 bases, read in frame from the first base. CDR1 and CDR2 are read off the germline V gene as MNHEY and SVGAGI. Recombination connected TRBV6-5 to TRBJ1-5; the junction holds 8 bases that match TRBD1. The specimen comprised CD4+ T cells from PBMCs cultured with HCoV-OC43 spike peptides, sampled before COVID-19 vaccination. What this sample's cell subset or site label stands for: HCoV-OC43 spike overlapping peptide pool stimulation. The TCR was taken from a human donor who received a COVID-19 vaccine. The DNA sequence is TGTGCCAGCAGAGCTACAGGGGGAGGCAATCAGCCCCAGCATTTT. It is translated as CASRATGGGNQPQHF.